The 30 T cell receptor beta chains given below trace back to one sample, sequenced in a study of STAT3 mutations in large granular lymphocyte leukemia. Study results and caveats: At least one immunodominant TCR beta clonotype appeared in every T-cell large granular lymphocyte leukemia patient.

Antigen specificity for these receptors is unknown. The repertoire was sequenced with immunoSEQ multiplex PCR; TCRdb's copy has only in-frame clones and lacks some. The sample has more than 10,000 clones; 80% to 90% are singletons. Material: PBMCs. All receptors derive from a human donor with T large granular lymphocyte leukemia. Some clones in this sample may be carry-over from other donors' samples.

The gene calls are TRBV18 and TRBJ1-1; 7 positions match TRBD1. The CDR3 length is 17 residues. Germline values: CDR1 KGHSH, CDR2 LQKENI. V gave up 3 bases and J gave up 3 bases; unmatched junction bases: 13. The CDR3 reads CASSPSLVGGADTEAFF. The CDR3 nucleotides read TGTGCCAGCTCACCCTCTTTAGTAGGGGGCGCGGACACTGAAGCTTTCTTT.

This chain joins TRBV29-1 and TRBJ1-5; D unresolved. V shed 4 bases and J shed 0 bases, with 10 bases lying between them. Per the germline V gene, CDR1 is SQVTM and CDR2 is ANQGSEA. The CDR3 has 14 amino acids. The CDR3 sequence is CSVVDTDSNQPQHF. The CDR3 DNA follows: TGCAGCGTTGTTGATACCGATAGCAATCAGCCCCAGCATTTT. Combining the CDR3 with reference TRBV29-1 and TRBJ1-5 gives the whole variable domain SAVISQKPSRDICQRGTSLTIQCQVDSQVTMMFWYRQQPGQSLTLIATANQGSEATYESGFVIDKFPISRPNLTFSTLTVSNMSPEDSSIYLCSVVDTDSNQPQHFGDGTRLSIL.

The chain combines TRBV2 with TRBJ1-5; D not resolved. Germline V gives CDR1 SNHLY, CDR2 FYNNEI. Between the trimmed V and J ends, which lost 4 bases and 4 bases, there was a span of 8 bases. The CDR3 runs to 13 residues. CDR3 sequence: CASSAQPNQPQHF. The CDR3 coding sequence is TGTGCCAGCAGTGCCCAGCCTAATCAGCCCCAGCATTTT.

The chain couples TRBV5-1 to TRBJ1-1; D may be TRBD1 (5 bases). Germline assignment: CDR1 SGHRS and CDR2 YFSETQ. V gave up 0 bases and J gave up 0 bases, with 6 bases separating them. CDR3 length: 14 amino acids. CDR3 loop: CASSLGGLNTEAFF. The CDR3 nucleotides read TGCGCCAGCAGCTTGGGGGGGTTGAACACTGAAGCTTTCTTT. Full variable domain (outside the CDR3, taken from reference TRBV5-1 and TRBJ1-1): KAGVTQTPRYLIKTRGQQVTLSCSPISGHRSVSWYQQTPGQGLQFLFEYFSETQRNKGNFPGRFSGRQFSNSRSEMNVSTLELGDSALYLCASSLGGLNTEAFFGQGTRLTVV.

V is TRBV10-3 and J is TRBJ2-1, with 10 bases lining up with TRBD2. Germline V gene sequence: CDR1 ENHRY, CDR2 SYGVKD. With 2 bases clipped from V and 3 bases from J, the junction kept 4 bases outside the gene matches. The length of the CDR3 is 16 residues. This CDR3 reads CAISEGTSVVYNEQFF. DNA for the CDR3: TGTGCCATCAGTGAGGGGACTAGCGTCGTCTACAATGAGCAGTTCTTC.

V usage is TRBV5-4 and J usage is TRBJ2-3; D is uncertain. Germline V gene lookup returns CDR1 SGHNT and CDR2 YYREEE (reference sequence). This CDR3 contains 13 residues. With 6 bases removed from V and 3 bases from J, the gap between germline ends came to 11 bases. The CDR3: CASKDGITDTQYF. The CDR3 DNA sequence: TGTGCCAGCAAGGACGGAATAACAGATACGCAGTATTTT.

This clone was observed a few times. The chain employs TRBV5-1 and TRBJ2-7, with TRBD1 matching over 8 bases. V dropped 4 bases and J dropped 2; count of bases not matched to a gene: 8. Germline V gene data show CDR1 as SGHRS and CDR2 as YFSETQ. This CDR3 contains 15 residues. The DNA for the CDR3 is TGCGCCAGCAGCCGCCGGACAGGGACAACCTACGAGCAGTACTTC. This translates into CASSRRTGTTYEQYF. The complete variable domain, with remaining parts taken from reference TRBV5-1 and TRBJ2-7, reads KAGVTQTPRYLIKTRGQQVTLSCSPISGHRSVSWYQQTPGQGLQFLFEYFSETQRNKGNFPGRFSGRQFSNSRSEMNVSTLELGDSALYLCASSRRTGTTYEQYFGPGTRLTVT.

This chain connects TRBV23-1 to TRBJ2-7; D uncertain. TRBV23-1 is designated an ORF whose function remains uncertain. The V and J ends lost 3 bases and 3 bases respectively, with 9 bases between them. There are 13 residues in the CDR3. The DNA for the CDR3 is TGCGCCAGCAGTCACTGGGGAATCTACGAGCAGTACTTC. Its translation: CASSHWGIYEQYF.

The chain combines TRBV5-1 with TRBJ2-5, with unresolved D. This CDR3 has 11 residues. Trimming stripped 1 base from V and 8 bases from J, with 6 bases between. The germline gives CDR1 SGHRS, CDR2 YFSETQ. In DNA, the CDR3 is TGCGCCAGCAGCTTGACGGAAACCCAGTACTTC. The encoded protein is CASSLTETQYF.

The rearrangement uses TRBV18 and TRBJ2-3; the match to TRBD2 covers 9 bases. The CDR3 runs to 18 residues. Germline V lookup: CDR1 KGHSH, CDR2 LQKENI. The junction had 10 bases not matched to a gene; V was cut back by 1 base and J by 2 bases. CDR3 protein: CASSPLSGLARHTDTQYF. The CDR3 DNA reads TGTGCCAGCTCACCACTCTCTGGACTAGCGCGACACACAGATACGCAGTATTTT. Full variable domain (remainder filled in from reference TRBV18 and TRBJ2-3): NAGVMQNPRHLVRRRGQEARLRCSPMKGHSHVYWYRQLPEEGLKFMVYLQKENIIDESGMPKERFSAEFPKEGPSILRIQQVVRGDSAAYFCASSPLSGLARHTDTQYFGPGTRLTVL.

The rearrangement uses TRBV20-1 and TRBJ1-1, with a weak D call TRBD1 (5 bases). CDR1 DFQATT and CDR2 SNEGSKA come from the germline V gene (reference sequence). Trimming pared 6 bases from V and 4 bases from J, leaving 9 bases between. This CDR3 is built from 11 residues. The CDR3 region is CSAGRGTEAFF. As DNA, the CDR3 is TGCAGTGCCGGGAGGGGCACTGAAGCTTTCTTT.

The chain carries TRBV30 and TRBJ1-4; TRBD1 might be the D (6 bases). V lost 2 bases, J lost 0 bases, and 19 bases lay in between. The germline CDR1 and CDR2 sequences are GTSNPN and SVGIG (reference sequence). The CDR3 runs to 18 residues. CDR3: CAWSFTRGPGATNEKLFF. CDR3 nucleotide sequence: TGTGCCTGGAGTTTTACCAGGGGTCCCGGCGCAACTAATGAAAAACTGTTTTTT.

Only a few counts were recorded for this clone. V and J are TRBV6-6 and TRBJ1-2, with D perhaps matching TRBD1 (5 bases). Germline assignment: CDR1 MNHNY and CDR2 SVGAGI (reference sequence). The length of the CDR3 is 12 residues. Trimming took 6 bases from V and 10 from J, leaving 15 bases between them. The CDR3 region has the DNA TGTGCCAGCAGCCAGGTGGGGGTTGACTACACCTTC. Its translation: CASSQVGVDYTF.

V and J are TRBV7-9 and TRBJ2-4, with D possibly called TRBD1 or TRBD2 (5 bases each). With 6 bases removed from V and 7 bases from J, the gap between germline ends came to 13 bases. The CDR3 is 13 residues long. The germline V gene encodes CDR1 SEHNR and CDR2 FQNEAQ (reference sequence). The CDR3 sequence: CASRSQGGNIQYF. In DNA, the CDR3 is TGTGCCAGCAGATCTCAGGGCGGGAACATTCAGTACTTC.

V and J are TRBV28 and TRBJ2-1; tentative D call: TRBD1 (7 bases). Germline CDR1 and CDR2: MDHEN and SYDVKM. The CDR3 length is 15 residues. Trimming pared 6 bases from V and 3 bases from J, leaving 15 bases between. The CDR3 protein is CASSLGGQNYNEQFF. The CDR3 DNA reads TGTGCCAGCAGCCTCGGGGGACAGAACTACAATGAGCAGTTCTTC.

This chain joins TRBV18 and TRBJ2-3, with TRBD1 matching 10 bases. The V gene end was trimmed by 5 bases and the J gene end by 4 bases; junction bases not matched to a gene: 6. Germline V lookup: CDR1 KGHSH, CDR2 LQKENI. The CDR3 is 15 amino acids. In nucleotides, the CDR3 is TGTGCCAGCTCATTCGGACAGGGGGTCGCAGATACGCAGTATTTT. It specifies CASSFGQGVADTQYF.

In DNA form, the CDR3 reads TGTGCCAGCAGTCAGGCGGTGAACACTGAAGCTTTCTTT. Amino acid sequence: CASSQAVNTEAFF. The chain uses TRBV6-5 and TRBJ1-1; D unresolved. The CDR3 has 13 amino acids. Trimming pared 5 bases from V and 0 bases from J, leaving 7 bases between. Germline V gene sequence: CDR1 MNHEY, CDR2 SVGAGI.

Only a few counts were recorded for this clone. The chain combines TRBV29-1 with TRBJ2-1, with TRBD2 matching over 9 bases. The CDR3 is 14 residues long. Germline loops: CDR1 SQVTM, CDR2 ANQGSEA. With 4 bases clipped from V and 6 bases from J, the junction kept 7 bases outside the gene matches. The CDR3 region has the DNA TGCAGCGTTGGTTGGGGCGGGAGGGGCAATGAGCAGTTCTTC. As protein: CSVGWGGRGNEQFF.

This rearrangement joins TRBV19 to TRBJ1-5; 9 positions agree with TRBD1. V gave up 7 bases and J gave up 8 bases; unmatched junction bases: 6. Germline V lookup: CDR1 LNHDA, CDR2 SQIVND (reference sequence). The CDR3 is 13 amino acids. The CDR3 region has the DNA TGTGCCAGTACAGACAGGGGGTGGGAGCCCCAGCATTTT. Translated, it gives CASTDRGWEPQHF.

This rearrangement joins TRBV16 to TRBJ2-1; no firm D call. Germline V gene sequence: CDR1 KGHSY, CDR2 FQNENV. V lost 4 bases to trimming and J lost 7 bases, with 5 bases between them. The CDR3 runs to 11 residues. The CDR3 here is CASSLDNEQFF. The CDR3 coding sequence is TGTGCCAGCAGCCTGGATAATGAGCAGTTCTTC.

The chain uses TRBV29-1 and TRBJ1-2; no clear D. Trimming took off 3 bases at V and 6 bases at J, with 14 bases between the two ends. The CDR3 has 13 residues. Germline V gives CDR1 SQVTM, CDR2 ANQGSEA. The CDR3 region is CSVEPPSADGYTF. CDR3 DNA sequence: TGCAGCGTTGAGCCTCCCTCGGCGGATGGCTACACCTTC.

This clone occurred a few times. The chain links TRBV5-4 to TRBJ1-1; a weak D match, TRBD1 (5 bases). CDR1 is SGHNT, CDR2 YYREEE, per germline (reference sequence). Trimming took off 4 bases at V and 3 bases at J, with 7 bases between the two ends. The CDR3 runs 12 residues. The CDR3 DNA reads TGTGCCAGCAGCACCAGGGACACTGAAGCTTTCTTT. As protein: CASSTRDTEAFF.

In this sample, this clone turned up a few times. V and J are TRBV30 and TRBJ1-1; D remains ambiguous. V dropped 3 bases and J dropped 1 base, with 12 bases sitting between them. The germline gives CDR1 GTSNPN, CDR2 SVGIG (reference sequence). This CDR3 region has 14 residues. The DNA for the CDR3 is TGTGCCTGGAGCGCCTCTTACTGGAACACTGAAGCTTTCTTT. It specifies CAWSASYWNTEAFF.

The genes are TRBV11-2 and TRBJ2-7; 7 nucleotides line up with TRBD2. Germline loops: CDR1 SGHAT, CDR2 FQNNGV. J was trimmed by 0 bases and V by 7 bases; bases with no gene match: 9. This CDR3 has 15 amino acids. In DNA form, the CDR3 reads TGTGCCAGCACCCAGGAGCGGGATTACTCCTACGAGCAGTACTTC. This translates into CASTQERDYSYEQYF.

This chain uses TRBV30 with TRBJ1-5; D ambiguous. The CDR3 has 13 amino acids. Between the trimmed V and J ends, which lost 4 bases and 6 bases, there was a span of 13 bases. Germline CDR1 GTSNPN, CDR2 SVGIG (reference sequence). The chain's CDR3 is CAWNRAETQPQHF. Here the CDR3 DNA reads TGTGCCTGGAACCGGGCGGAGACTCAGCCCCAGCATTTT.

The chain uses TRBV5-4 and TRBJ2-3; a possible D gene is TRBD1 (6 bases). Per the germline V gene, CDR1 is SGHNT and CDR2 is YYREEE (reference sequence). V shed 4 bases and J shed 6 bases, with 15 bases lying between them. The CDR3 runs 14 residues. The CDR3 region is CASSVDRIGDTQYF. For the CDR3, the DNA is TGTGCCAGCAGCGTTGACAGGATAGGGGATACGCAGTATTTT. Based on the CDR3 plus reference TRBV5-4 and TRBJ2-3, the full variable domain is ETGVTQSPTHLIKTRGQQVTLRCSSQSGHNTVSWYQQALGQGPQFIFQYYREEENGRGNFPPRFSGLQFPNYSSELNVNALELDDSALYLCASSVDRIGDTQYFGPGTRLTVL.

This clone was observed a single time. The CDR3: CASSEDAVGQPQHF. The CDR3 DNA follows: TGCGCCAGCAGCGAGGACGCGGTAGGCCAGCCCCAGCATTTT. The chain couples TRBV5-1 to TRBJ1-5; no definite D call. The length of the CDR3 is 14 residues. V was shortened by 4 bases and J by 7 bases, with 15 bases between the two germline ends. CDR1 and CDR2 from the germline V gene are SGHRS and YFSETQ.

Here the CDR3 reads CASSLETGDEKLFF. The CDR3 bases are TGTGCCAGCAGCTTAGAGACAGGGGATGAAAAACTGTTTTTT. The chain uses TRBV11-1 and TRBJ1-4, with 8 bases that match TRBD1. Germline V gene data show CDR1 as SGHAT and CDR2 as FQDESV (reference sequence). The ends lost 1 base at V and 6 bases at J; junction bases unmatched: 1. The CDR3 totals 14 residues.

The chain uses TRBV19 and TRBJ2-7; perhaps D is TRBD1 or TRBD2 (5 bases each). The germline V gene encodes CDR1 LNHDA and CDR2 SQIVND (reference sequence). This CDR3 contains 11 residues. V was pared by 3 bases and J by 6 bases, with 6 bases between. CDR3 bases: TGTGCCAGTAGTATGGGACCCGAGCAGTACTTC. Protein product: CASSMGPEQYF.

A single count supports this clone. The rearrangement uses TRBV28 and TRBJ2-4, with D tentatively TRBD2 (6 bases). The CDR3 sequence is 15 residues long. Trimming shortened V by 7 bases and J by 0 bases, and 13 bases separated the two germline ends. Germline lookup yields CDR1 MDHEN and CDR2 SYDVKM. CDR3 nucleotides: TGTGCCAGCATAGGGCGGGGTTTAGCCAAAAACATTCAGTACTTC. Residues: CASIGRGLAKNIQYF. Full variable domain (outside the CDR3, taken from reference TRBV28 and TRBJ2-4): DVKVTQSSRYLVKRTGEKVFLECVQDMDHENMFWYRQDPGLGLRLIYFSYDVKMKEKGDIPEGYSVSREKKERFSLILESASTNQTSMYLCASIGRGLAKNIQYFGAGTRLSVL.